This TCR beta chain originates from a study of beta chain features in type 1 diabetes. Whole-study context: Healthy donors resembled patients in age, gender and cell yields. Sorted cells numbering around 110,000,000 were examined across all samples.

General study results and limits: People with Type 1 diabetes carried modestly yet significantly shorter TCRB CDR3s in all four CD4+ subsets.

Reverse transcription of all isolated RNA meant that expressed TCRB transcripts were sequenced. The data were produced by immunoSEQ multiplex PCR, yet TCRdb's version contains in-frame clones alone and is incomplete. Among more than 300,000 clones, about a tenth were seen once, and the ten largest hold roughly 1%. This clone appeared a few times. Its target is unknown. The sample taken for sequencing was central memory CD4+ T cells from blood. This clonotype was obtained from a young man with type 1 diabetes.

The CDR3 reads CASSPPSGTDFEAFF. Written as DNA, the CDR3 is TGTGCCAGCAGCCCCCCTTCCGGGACGGACTTTGAAGCTTTCTTT. The chain employs TRBV7-9 and TRBJ1-1; D might be TRBD1 (5 bases). The ends were cut back, 5 bases at V and 7 bases at J, with 20 bases in the middle. Germline-derived CDR1 and CDR2 are SEHNR and FQNEAQ (reference sequence). CDR3 length: 15 amino acids.